These 6 T cell receptor beta chains originate from one sample sequenced in a study of blood T cell repertoires in COVID-19. TCRdb keeps only in-frame clones here, not all; method: immunoSEQ multiplex PCR. The table includes hundreds of thousands of clones, about nine tenths detected once. Sequencing was done on a sample of PBMCs or T cells enriched from blood (not recorded which). The source is a man younger than 30 who had recovered from COVID-19.

The J gene is TRBJ1-1, the V gene TRBV19; no reliable D call. The V gene's germline CDR1 is LNHDA and CDR2 SQIVND (reference sequence). V lost 2 bases and J lost 1, with 8 bases in between. CDR3 length: 14 amino acids. CDR3 nucleotides: TGTGCCAGTAGTATAATGTCAAAGAACACTGAAGCTTTCTTT. Its translation: CASSIMSKNTEAFF.

The V and J genes are TRBV2 and TRBJ1-3, with D possibly TRBD1 on 5 matching bases. This CDR3 is built from 15 residues. Germline V gives CDR1 SNHLY, CDR2 FYNNEI. V was clipped by 7 bases and J by 0 bases, with 13 bases between them. CDR3 coding DNA: TGTGCCAGCACCAGGGAGGAAGTCTCTGGAAACACCATATATTTT. This sequence encodes CASTREEVSGNTIYF.

In nucleotides, the CDR3 is TGCGCCAGCAGCTCGGACAGGGGAATCTATGGCTACACCTTC. It yields the protein CASSSDRGIYGYTF. The chain is built from TRBV5-1 and TRBJ1-2; 9 positions agree with TRBD1. The CDR3 is 14 amino acids. V lost 3 bases and J lost 4; bases outside the gene matches: 4. Germline assignment: CDR1 SGHRS and CDR2 YFSETQ. The variable domain in full, with the rest retrieved from reference TRBV5-1 and TRBJ1-2, is KAGVTQTPRYLIKTRGQQVTLSCSPISGHRSVSWYQQTPGQGLQFLFEYFSETQRNKGNFPGRFSGRQFSNSRSEMNVSTLELGDSALYLCASSSDRGIYGYTFGSGTRLTVV.

This clone occurred once. J is TRBJ1-5 and V is TRBV12-3 or TRBV12-4; perhaps TRBD1 as D (6 bases). With 5 bases removed from V and 7 bases from J, the gap between germline ends came to 12 bases. The CDR3 covers 13 residues. CDR3 bases: TGTGCCAGCAGTCACAGGGAACGCCAGCCCCAGCATTTT. This translates into CASSHRERQPQHF.

J is TRBJ2-2 and V is TRBV19; D is perhaps TRBD1 (6 bases). Trimming pared 3 bases from V and 5 bases from J, leaving 16 bases between. The CDR3 sequence is 16 residues long. CDR1 LNHDA and CDR2 SQIVND come from the germline V gene (reference sequence). CDR3 in amino acids: CASSMGAGQNTGELFF. CDR3 DNA sequence: TGTGCCAGTAGTATGGGGGCGGGCCAGAATACCGGGGAGCTGTTTTTT.

This rearrangement joins TRBV3-1 (or the pseudogene TRBV3-2) to TRBJ1-1; D gene unclear. Looked up from germline, CDR1 is LGHDT and CDR2 is YNNKEL (reference sequence). V lost 0 bases and J 3 bases, leaving 14 bases between the germline ends. This CDR3 contains 16 residues. CDR3 coding DNA: TGTGCCAGCAGCCAAGAAGTGGGCGTCTCCTACACTGAAGCTTTCTTT. It yields the protein CASSQEVGVSYTEAFF.